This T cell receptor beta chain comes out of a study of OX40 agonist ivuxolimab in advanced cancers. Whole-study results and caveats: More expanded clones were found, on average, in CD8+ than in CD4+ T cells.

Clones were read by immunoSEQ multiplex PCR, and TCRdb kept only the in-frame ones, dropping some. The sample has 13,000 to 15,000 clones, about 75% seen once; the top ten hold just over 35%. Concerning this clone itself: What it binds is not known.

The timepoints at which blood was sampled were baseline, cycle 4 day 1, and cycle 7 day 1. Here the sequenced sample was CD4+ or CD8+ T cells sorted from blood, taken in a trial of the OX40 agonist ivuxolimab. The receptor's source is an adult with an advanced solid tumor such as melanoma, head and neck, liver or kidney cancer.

CDR3 sequence: CASSEWGGSDYEQYF. CDR3 bases: TGTGCCAGCAGTGAATGGGGGGGGTCCGATTACGAGCAGTACTTC. The V and J genes are TRBV25-1 and TRBJ2-7; 7 bases map to TRBD2. Unmatched junction bases numbered 7, after V lost 1 base and J lost 4 bases. This CDR3 is 15 amino acids long. CDR1 MGHDK and CDR2 SYGVNS come from the germline V gene.